A single sample gave rise to the 15 T cell receptor beta chains below, sequenced in a study of T cell responses to AZD1222 COVID-19 vaccine. Sequenced by immunoSEQ multiplex PCR; TCRdb stores in-frame clones only, minus some. The sample holds about 120,000 clones; around nine tenths are singletons and the top ten take about 10%. Sequencing was performed on peripheral blood, taken on day 0 of AZD1222 vaccination. The source is an adult in good health.

In DNA, the CDR3 is TGTGCCAGCAGTCCCGGTGGGGAGAGGGGCACTGAAGCTTTCTTT. Amino acids: CASSPGGERGTEAFF. J is TRBJ1-1 and V is TRBV28, with TRBD1 as a possible D gene (5 bases). Germline V gives CDR1 MDHEN, CDR2 SYDVKM. The CDR3 runs to 15 residues. V was clipped by 5 bases and J by 4 bases, with 17 bases between them.

CDR3 in DNA: TGTGCCAGCAGCTCTAGAGTTTCCGGGGAGCTGTTTTTT. This encodes CASSSRVSGELFF. V usage is TRBV7-3 and J usage is TRBJ2-2; the D is unclear. This CDR3 contains 13 residues. Germline values: CDR1 SGHTA, CDR2 FQGTGA. V lost 4 bases and J lost 6, with 9 bases in between.

V is TRBV6-1 and J is TRBJ2-7; D unresolved. V lost 1 base to trimming and J lost 0 bases, with 7 bases between them. The germline gives CDR1 MNHNS, CDR2 SASEGT. The CDR3 totals 14 residues. The chain's CDR3 is CASSEVRHSYEQYF. The CDR3, as DNA: TGTGCCAGCAGTGAAGTCAGGCACTCCTACGAGCAGTACTTC.

The rearrangement links TRBV7-2 to TRBJ2-2; TRBD2 aligns across 8 bases. Germline V gene data show CDR1 as SGHTA and CDR2 as FQGNSA. The trim removed 6 bases at V and 0 bases at J, leaving 9 bases unmatched. The CDR3 extends over 17 amino acids. This CDR3 reads CASSQNPGLANTGELFF. As DNA, the CDR3 is TGTGCCAGCAGTCAAAATCCGGGACTAGCGAACACCGGGGAGCTGTTTTTT.

The rearrangement joins TRBV6-5 to TRBJ1-1; 8 bases map to TRBD1. Per the germline V gene, CDR1 is MNHEY and CDR2 is SVGAGI. V was clipped by 6 bases and J by 11 bases; unmatched bases: 8. The CDR3 is made up of 12 amino acids. The CDR3 region is CASSPPTGGAFF. Written as DNA, the CDR3 is TGTGCCAGCAGCCCCCCTACAGGGGGGGCTTTCTTT.

This clone appeared once. The chain joins TRBV27 to TRBJ1-5; no definite D call. Germline V lookup: CDR1 MNHEY, CDR2 SMNVEV (reference sequence). The germline V and J ends were trimmed by 0 bases and 11 bases, with 11 bases remaining between them. The CDR3 is 13 residues long. The CDR3 DNA sequence: TGTGCCAGCAGTTTATCGAGAGGCCGAGCCCAGCATTTT. Protein sequence: CASSLSRGRAQHF.

V is TRBV11-2 and J is TRBJ2-3; D ambiguous. The CDR3 is 14 amino acids. The V and J ends lost 6 bases and 4 bases respectively, with 14 bases between them. The germline CDR1 and CDR2 sequences are SGHAT and FQNNGV. CDR3 protein: CASSLSRAADTQYF. The CDR3 DNA reads TGTGCCAGCAGTCTGTCTAGGGCGGCAGATACGCAGTATTTT.

The gene calls are TRBV7-2 and TRBJ2-3; no firm D call. This CDR3 region has 13 residues. V was pared by 1 base and J by 2 bases, with 4 bases between. Germline CDR1 SGHTA, CDR2 FQGNSA. The CDR3 is CASSLDSTDTQYF. In DNA, the CDR3 is TGTGCCAGCAGCTTAGACTCCACAGATACGCAGTATTTT. The full variable domain, its missing parts supplied by reference TRBV7-2 and TRBJ2-3, is GAGVSQSPSNKVTEKGKDVELRCDPISGHTALYWYRQSLGQGLEFLIYFQGNSAPDKSGLPSDRFSAERTGGSVSTLTIQRTQQEDSAVYLCASSLDSTDTQYFGPGTRLTVL.

This chain links TRBV10-3 with TRBJ1-2, with D maybe TRBD1 (6 bases). The CDR3 has 14 amino acids. Trimming stripped 6 bases from V and 6 bases from J, with 17 bases between. CDR1 ENHRY and CDR2 SYGVKD come from the germline V gene. CDR3 nucleotides: TGTGCCATCAGCCCCGGGACATTGAATGATGGCTACACCTTC. This encodes CAISPGTLNDGYTF.

The rearrangement links TRBV5-4 to TRBJ1-1, with 12 nucleotides matching TRBD1. CDR3 length equals 14 residues. J was trimmed by 4 bases and V by 3 bases; bases with no gene match: 1. CDR1 SGHNT and CDR2 YYREEE come from the germline V gene (reference sequence). CDR3 protein: CASSSGQGATEAFF. The CDR3 nucleotides read TGTGCCAGCAGCTCGGGACAGGGGGCCACTGAAGCTTTCTTT.

The chain is built from TRBV27 and TRBJ1-4, with D possibly matching TRBD1 (5 bases). The germline V and J ends were trimmed by 7 bases and 2 bases, with 14 bases remaining between them. The CDR3 has 15 residues. Germline-derived CDR1 and CDR2 are MNHEY and SMNVEV (reference sequence). DNA of the CDR3: TGTGCCAGCAAAGATAGGGGTTGGACTAATGAAAAACTGTTTTTT. Translating it yields CASKDRGWTNEKLFF.

This sequence joins TRBV3-1 (or the pseudogene TRBV3-2) and TRBJ2-7; D call uncertain. This CDR3 comprises 14 residues. V was pared by 2 bases and J by 0 bases, with 8 bases between. Germline V gives CDR1 LGHDT, CDR2 YNNKEL (reference sequence). The chain's CDR3 is CASSQTPSSYEQYF. CDR3 DNA sequence: TGTGCCAGCAGCCAAACCCCGAGCTCCTACGAGCAGTACTTC.

This clone was seen a few times. The chain carries TRBV28 and TRBJ1-6; tentatively, D is TRBD1 (5 bases). The V gene's germline CDR1 is MDHEN and CDR2 SYDVKM. The V end lost 8 bases, the J end lost 4 bases, and 15 bases lay between the germline ends. The CDR3 runs to 15 residues. In DNA form, the CDR3 reads TGTGCCAGCTGTGCCCTGGACACATATAATTCACCCCTCCACTTT. This gives the protein CASCALDTYNSPLHF.

The J gene is TRBJ2-3, the V gene TRBV5-1; D tentatively fits TRBD1 or TRBD2 (5 bases each). Germline values: CDR1 SGHRS, CDR2 YFSETQ. V shed 0 bases and J shed 0 bases, with 5 bases lying between them. There are 14 residues in the CDR3. As DNA, the CDR3 is TGCGCCAGCAGCTTGGGGGACAGCACAGATACGCAGTATTTT. Protein sequence: CASSLGDSTDTQYF. Full variable domain (rest looked up from reference TRBV5-1 and TRBJ2-3): KAGVTQTPRYLIKTRGQQVTLSCSPISGHRSVSWYQQTPGQGLQFLFEYFSETQRNKGNFPGRFSGRQFSNSRSEMNVSTLELGDSALYLCASSLGDSTDTQYFGPGTRLTVL.

The genes are TRBV6-5 and TRBJ2-5; D tentatively reads TRBD1 or TRBD2 (5 bases each). Trimming left V 6 bases short and J 4 bases short, with 15 bases between. Germline assignment: CDR1 MNHEY and CDR2 SVGAGI. The CDR3 consists of 14 residues. The CDR3 nucleotides are TGTGCCAGCAGCCCGGGACCGGCGGGAGAGACCCAGTACTTC. This translates into CASSPGPAGETQYF.